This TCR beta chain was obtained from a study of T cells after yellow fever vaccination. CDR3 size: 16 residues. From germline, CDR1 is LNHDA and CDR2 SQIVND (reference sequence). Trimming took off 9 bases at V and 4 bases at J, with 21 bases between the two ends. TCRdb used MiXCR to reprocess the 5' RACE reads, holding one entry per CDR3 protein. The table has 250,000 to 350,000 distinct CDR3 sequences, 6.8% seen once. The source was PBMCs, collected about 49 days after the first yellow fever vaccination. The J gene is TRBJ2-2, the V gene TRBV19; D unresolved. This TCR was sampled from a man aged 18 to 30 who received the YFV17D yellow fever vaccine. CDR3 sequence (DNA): TGTGCCAGCTCCCCCCACTTATCAAGTGGCACCGGGGAGCTGTTTTTT. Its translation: CASSPHLSSGTGELFF.